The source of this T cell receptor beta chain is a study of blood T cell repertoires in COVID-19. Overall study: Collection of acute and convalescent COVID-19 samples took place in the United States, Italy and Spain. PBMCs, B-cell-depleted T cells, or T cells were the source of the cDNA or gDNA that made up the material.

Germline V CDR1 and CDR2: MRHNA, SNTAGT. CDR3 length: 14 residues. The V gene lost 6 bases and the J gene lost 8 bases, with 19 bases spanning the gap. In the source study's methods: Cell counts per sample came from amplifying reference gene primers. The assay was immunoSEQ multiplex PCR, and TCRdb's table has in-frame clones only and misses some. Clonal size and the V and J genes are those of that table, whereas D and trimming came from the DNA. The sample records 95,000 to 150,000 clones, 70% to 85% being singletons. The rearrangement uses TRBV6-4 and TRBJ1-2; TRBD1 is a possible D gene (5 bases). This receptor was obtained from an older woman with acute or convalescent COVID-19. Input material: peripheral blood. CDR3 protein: CASRPGGALSGYTF. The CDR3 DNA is TGTGCCAGCAGGCCAGGCGGGGCACTTTCAGGCTACACCTTC.